Each of the 9 T cell receptor beta chains below was sequenced from the same sample in a study of T-cell reconstitution after alpha-beta-depleted transplantation in children. Unique molecular identifiers were incorporated into the prepared TCRbeta library. One entry per CDR3 protein, called by TCRdb with MiXCR from the PCR reads. The sample has around 300,000 distinct CDR3 sequences, roughly 25% seen once; the top ten hold approximately 11%. This specimen was PBMCs, mostly from graft donor cells, taken 180 days after TCRalphabeta/CD19-depleted stem cell transplant. Every receptor here comes from a male patient under 18 who had a stem cell transplant for acute lymphoblastic leukemia, so the T cells may come from the graft donor.

This clonotype has just a few counts. The CDR3 nucleotides are TGCGCCAGCAGCTTGGTTGTGGGGCTGAATAATGGCTACACCTTC. This codes for CASSLVVGLNNGYTF. This chain joins TRBV5-1 and TRBJ1-2; D may be TRBD1 (5 bases). The germline gives CDR1 SGHRS, CDR2 YFSETQ. V lost 0 bases to trimming and J lost 6 bases, with 15 bases between them. This CDR3 contains 15 residues.

This clonotype appeared a few times. The rearrangement links TRBV5-1 to TRBJ2-7; 12 bases are a match to TRBD2. The CDR3 is 15 amino acids. V shed 2 bases, J shed 4 bases, and the junction held 4 bases outside the gene matches. Germline loops: CDR1 SGHRS, CDR2 YFSETQ. The CDR3, as DNA: TGCGCCAGCAGCTTCCCGACTAGCGGGAGATACGAGCAGTACTTC. Its protein is CASSFPTSGRYEQYF.

In its sample, this clonotype was seen a few times. This chain joins TRBV10-3 and TRBJ2-7; 7 nucleotides line up with TRBD1. The CDR3 is made up of 19 amino acids. V lost 5 bases, J lost 3 bases, and 22 bases stayed unmatched. The germline CDR1 and CDR2 sequences are ENHRY and SYGVKD. The CDR3 nucleotides read TGTGCCATCAGTTCCGGGACAGTTACTCCGGACCCTCTCCGCTACGAGCAGTACTTC. It yields the protein CAISSGTVTPDPLRYEQYF.

The chain has TRBV7-9 and TRBJ1-4, with D unresolved. Germline V gene lookup returns CDR1 SEHNR and CDR2 FQNEAQ (reference sequence). The CDR3 length is 14 residues. V shed 5 bases and J shed 8 bases, with 15 bases lying between them. This CDR3 is CASSNGPGGEKLFF. DNA of the CDR3: TGTGCCAGCAGCAACGGCCCGGGAGGAGAAAAACTGTTTTTT. The complete variable domain, with remaining parts taken from reference TRBV7-9 and TRBJ1-4, reads DTGVSQNPRHKITKRGQNVTFRCDPISEHNRLYWYRQTLGQGPEFLTYFQNEAQLEKSRLLSDRFSAERPKGSFSTLEIQRTEQGDSAMYLCASSNGPGGEKLFFGSGTQLSVL.

This clonotype was observed a few times. The chain uses TRBV7-9 and TRBJ2-7; a possible D gene is TRBD2 (6 bases). V lost 1 base, J lost 6 bases, and 19 bases lay in between. The CDR3 covers 16 residues. CDR1 is SEHNR and CDR2 is FQNEAQ in the germline V gene (reference sequence). Here the CDR3 reads CASSLVWGGPGSEQYF. CDR3 coding DNA: TGTGCCAGCAGCTTAGTCTGGGGAGGCCCTGGGTCCGAGCAGTACTTC.

This clonotype turned up a few times. The chain joins TRBV12-3 or TRBV12-4 to TRBJ1-5; 8 nucleotides agree with TRBD1. The CDR3 covers 14 residues. Trimming cost V 1 base and J 8 bases; bases outside gene matches: 4. The CDR3 is CASSLVGTGEPQHF. The CDR3 coding sequence is TGTGCCAGCAGTTTAGTAGGGACAGGAGAGCCCCAGCATTTT.

In this sample, this clonotype turned up a few times. The chain couples TRBV5-6 to TRBJ2-7, with unresolved D. This CDR3 region has 15 residues. Germline assignment: CDR1 SGHDT and CDR2 YYEEEE. V gave up 4 bases and J gave up 1 base, with 15 bases separating them. Here the CDR3 DNA reads TGTGCCAGCAGCGGTCCCTGGCGTGAATCCTACGAGCAGTACTTC. Protein product: CASSGPWRESYEQYF. The variable domain in full, completed from reference TRBV5-6 and TRBJ2-7, reads DAGVTQSPTHLIKTRGQQVTLRCSPKSGHDTVSWYQQALGQGPQFIFQYYEEEERQRGNFPDRFSGHQFPNYSSELNVNALLLGDSALYLCASSGPWRESYEQYFGPGTRLTVT.

This clonotype has a count of ten or more. V usage is TRBV7-9 and J usage is TRBJ2-7, with 8 bases identical to TRBD2. The germline gives CDR1 SEHNR, CDR2 FQNEAQ (reference sequence). This CDR3 is built from 17 residues. The J segment lost 1 base and the V segment lost 3 bases, leaving 11 bases of the junction unmatched. The CDR3 coding sequence is TGTGCCAGCAGCTTCAGTATTGGACTAGCAGAGTCCTACGAGCAGTACTTC. It specifies CASSFSIGLAESYEQYF.

The chain carries TRBV10-2 and TRBJ2-7, with D possibly being TRBD2 (6 bases). Trimming shortened V by 8 bases and J by 2 bases, and 13 bases separated the two germline ends. Looked up from germline, CDR1 is WSHSY and CDR2 is SAAADI. The CDR3 sequence is 13 residues long. DNA of the CDR3: TGCGCCAGCGGGCGGGGACTCGCCTACGAGCAGTACTTC. Translating gives CASGRGLAYEQYF.